This T cell receptor (beta chain) was found in a study of beta chain features in type 1 diabetes. About the study: Age, gender and cell yields were similar between patients and healthy donors. Study outcomes and limitations: A definitive answer on HLA type influencing TCRB rearrangement was not reached here. In every one of the four CD4+ subsets, TCRB CDR3s were moderately but significantly shorter in Type 1 diabetes patients.

Regarding this clone: Its target is not known.

Reverse transcribing all isolated RNA meant expressed TCRB transcripts were sequenced. Sequencing used immunoSEQ multiplex PCR; TCRdb keeps in-frame clones, though not all of them. The table lists about 390,000 clones, 8.5% to 10% of them singletons, with about 0.6% in the top ten. CD45RO/CCR7/CD25/CD127/CD95/CD27 staining was used to isolate CD4+ naive, central memory, regulatory and stem cell-like memory cells by sorting. Over 95% purity was reached by all sorted populations. Per germline, CDR1 SGDLS and CDR2 YYNGEE. Trimming removed 4 bases from V and 3 bases from J, with 10 bases in between. CDR3 size: 14 residues.

The TCR comes from a man younger than 45 with type 1 diabetes. The sample was central memory CD4+ T cells from blood. The chain has TRBV9 and TRBJ2-2, with D possibly matching TRBD1 (5 bases). The CDR3 region has the DNA TGTGCCAGCAGCTTGGGGCAAGACACCGGGGAGCTGTTTTTT. It yields the protein CASSLGQDTGELFF.